The clone carrying this T cell receptor (beta chain) has a handful of counts. As yet, its antigen is unknown. The data were obtained in a study of identical twins. Study outcomes and limitations: These conclusions were based on statistical analysis (cross-sectional, not following the same donors). When twins shared out-of-frame alpha sequences, those sequences had excess low generation probability.

Germline V gives CDR1 SGHRS, CDR2 YFSETQ. The ends lost 6 bases at V and 6 bases at J; junction bases unmatched: 9. CDR3 length: 13 amino acids. MiXCR, run by TCRdb on the 5' RACE reads, gives a single entry per CDR3 protein. Of approximately 690,000 distinct CDR3 sequences in the sample, 5.5% to 7.5% were seen once. The clonotype comes from a young man in good health. The sample taken for sequencing was naive T cells sorted from blood. The chain has TRBV5-1 and TRBJ2-7; 7 bases align to TRBD1. The CDR3 sequence is CASTGTVVFEQYF. CDR3 nucleotide sequence: TGCGCCAGCACCGGGACAGTAGTCTTCGAGCAGTACTTC.